This T cell receptor (beta chain) came from a study of breast tumors, draining lymph nodes, adjacent tissues. MiXCR, applied by TCRdb to the multiplex PCR reads, yields one record per CDR3 protein. The table has under 15,000 distinct CDR3 sequences, 62% seen once. Notes on the study in general: Data fit most tumor T cells coming from lymph node, expanding in tumor. Compared with basal-like, luminal-like tumors shared significantly more repertoire with nontumor tissue. Tumor TCR diversity was below lymph nodes but above nontumor tissue.

This clonotype is classed as medium-sized. Its antigen is undetermined. The sequence was obtained from a female donor with breast cancer. Some clones in this sample may be carry-over from other donors' samples. Sequenced: tumor-adjacent breast tissue.

This CDR3 is CSVYGRLGSRAYGYTF. In DNA form, the CDR3 reads TGCAGCGTTTACGGGCGCCTCGGAAGCCGAGCTTATGGCTACACCTTC. V and J are TRBV29-1 and TRBJ1-2; D unclear. Germline V gives CDR1 SQVTM, CDR2 ANQGSEA. Trimming stripped 5 bases from V and 5 bases from J, with 24 bases between. The CDR3 loop spans 16 amino acids.